What follows are 10 T cell receptor beta chains derived from one specimen sequenced in a study of type 1 regulatory T cells. MiXCR, run by TCRdb on the reads, gives a single entry per CDR3 protein. Of 2,500 to 3,500 distinct CDR3 sequences listed, roughly 8% are singletons. What these receptors recognize is not known. Sequencing used cultured T cells, either the whole culture or a sorted T cell fraction (not recorded which). The receptors were gathered from a human donor in good health.

Judged by abundance, this clonotype is medium-sized. J is TRBJ2-6 and V is TRBV6-6; TRBD1 aligns across 7 bases. The J segment lost 0 bases and the V segment lost 8 bases, leaving 1 base of the junction unmatched. The CDR3 runs to 14 residues. Germline V lookup: CDR1 MNHNY, CDR2 SVGAGI (reference sequence). CDR3 sequence reads: CASRDSSGANVLTF. The CDR3 bases are TGTGCCAGCCGGGACAGCTCTGGGGCCAACGTCCTGACTTTC.

This clonotype is medium-sized (0.01 to 0.1%) within its sample. The rearrangement joins TRBV27 to TRBJ1-2, with D unresolved. CDR3 length equals 14 residues. V lost 3 bases to trimming and J lost 7 bases, with 15 bases between them. Germline V lookup: CDR1 MNHEY, CDR2 SMNVEV (reference sequence). Here the CDR3 reads CASSFRGGERGYTF. Written as DNA, the CDR3 is TGTGCCAGCAGTTTTCGAGGTGGAGAGCGTGGCTACACCTTC.

By sample fraction, this clonotype is medium-sized. V and J are TRBV5-1 and TRBJ2-1; D call uncertain. Germline V gene sequence: CDR1 SGHRS, CDR2 YFSETQ. The CDR3 spans 13 residues. V was trimmed by 4 bases and J by 5 bases, leaving 10 bases between them. In nucleotides, the CDR3 is TGCGCCAGCAGCCCCCAGATTAACAATGAGCAGTTCTTC. The encoded protein is CASSPQINNEQFF.

In its sample, this clonotype ranks as medium-sized. V gene TRBV6-7 combines with J gene TRBJ2-2; D is ambiguous. TRBV6-7 has ORF status, its function being uncertain. The CDR3 contains 17 residues. The ends were cut back, 4 bases at V and 5 bases at J, with 20 bases in the middle. Here the CDR3 DNA reads TGTGCCAGCAGTTCTCGACACCATGAAAAACTAACCGGGGAGCTGTTTTTT. Its protein is CASSSRHHEKLTGELFF.

This clonotype counts as medium-sized. The chain combines TRBV7-2 with TRBJ2-2; TRBD1 is a possible D gene (8 bases). The CDR3 runs 16 residues. The germline V gene encodes CDR1 SGHTA and CDR2 FQGNSA. The V and J ends lost 4 bases and 4 bases respectively, with 16 bases between them. CDR3 DNA: TGTGCCAGCAGCTCGAACAGGGGGGGGATCACCGGGGAGCTGTTTTTT. Amino acids: CASSSNRGGITGELFF.

This clonotype ranks as medium-sized (0.01 to 0.1%). The rearrangement links TRBV9 to TRBJ1-6, with D hard to call. Germline V gene data show CDR1 as SGDLS and CDR2 as YYNGEE. V dropped 0 bases and J dropped 8 bases, with 9 bases sitting between them. This CDR3 comprises 14 residues. This CDR3 reads CASSVGRVDSPLHF. The CDR3 coding sequence is TGTGCCAGCAGCGTAGGGAGGGTTGATTCACCCCTCCACTTT.

In its sample, this clonotype is medium-sized. This CDR3 reads CASSFAGTSYEQYF. CDR3 DNA: TGTGCCAGCAGTTTTGCGGGAACTAGCTACGAGCAGTACTTC. The V gene is TRBV27, the J gene TRBJ2-7; D may be TRBD2 (6 bases). Germline values: CDR1 MNHEY, CDR2 SMNVEV (reference sequence). The CDR3 is made up of 14 amino acids. V lost 3 bases, J lost 3 bases, and 12 bases lay in between.

By share, this clonotype counts as medium-sized. This chain uses TRBV6-1 with TRBJ1-5; D gene ambiguous. The CDR3 is made up of 15 amino acids. Germline lookup yields CDR1 MNHNS and CDR2 SASEGT. V was shortened by 0 bases and J by 7 bases, with 13 bases between the two germline ends. CDR3 region: CASSEARIGRQPQHF. For the CDR3, the DNA is TGTGCCAGCAGTGAAGCGAGAATAGGACGCCAGCCCCAGCATTTT.

This clonotype qualifies as medium-sized. This rearrangement joins TRBV6-5 to TRBJ2-7; 11 nucleotides align to TRBD1. V shed 6 bases and J 2 bases; nucleotides not matched to a gene: 6. The CDR3 extends over 15 amino acids. Germline CDR1 reads MNHEY; CDR2 reads SVGAGI. CDR3 in amino acids: CASSPDRGPTYEQYF. For the CDR3, the DNA is TGTGCCAGCAGCCCGGACAGGGGGCCTACCTACGAGCAGTACTTC.

As regards this clonotype: A much larger clone is a single base away; this may be a read error. V gene TRBV7-3 combines with J gene TRBJ2-3; D possibly matches TRBD1 or TRBD2 (5 bases each). The CDR3 is 16 residues long. Germline CDR1 reads SGHTA; CDR2 reads FQGTGA. This CDR3 is CASSLGTLRRTNTQYF. In DNA form, the CDR3 reads TGTGCCAGCAGCTTAGGGACCTTGAGACGCACAAATACGCAGTATTTT.